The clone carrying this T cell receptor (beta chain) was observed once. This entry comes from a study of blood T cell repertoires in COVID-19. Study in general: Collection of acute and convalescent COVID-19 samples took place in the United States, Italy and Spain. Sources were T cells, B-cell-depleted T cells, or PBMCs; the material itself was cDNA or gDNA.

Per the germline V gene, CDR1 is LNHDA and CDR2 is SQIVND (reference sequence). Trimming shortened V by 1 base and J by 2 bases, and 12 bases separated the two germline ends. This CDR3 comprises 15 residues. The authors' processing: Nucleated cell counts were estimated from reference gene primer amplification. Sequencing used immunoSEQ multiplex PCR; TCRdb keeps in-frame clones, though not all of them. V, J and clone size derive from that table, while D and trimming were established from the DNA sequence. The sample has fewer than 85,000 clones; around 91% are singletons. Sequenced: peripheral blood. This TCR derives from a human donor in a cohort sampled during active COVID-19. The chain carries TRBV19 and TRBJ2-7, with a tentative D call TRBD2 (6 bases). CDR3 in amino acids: CASSIAGAVAYEQYF. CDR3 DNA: TGTGCCAGTAGTATAGCGGGAGCCGTTGCCTACGAGCAGTACTTC.